This is a list of T cell receptor beta chains from one sample in a study of blood T cells in healthy people across ages. TCRdb fed the 5' RACE reads into MiXCR, producing one record per CDR3 protein. Of 1.8 million or so distinct CDR3 sequences listed, about two fifths are singletons. The source material was blood. These receptors were obtained from a human donor in good health. Both conserved end residues are part of each CDR3. D genes are given only for firm matches. Some rows have no size entry. The others give once, few or many, or a class for an expanded clone.

len,v_gene,d_gene,abundance,j_gene,CDR3aa,CDR3nt
13,TRBV5-1,-,-,TRBJ1-2,CASSWTRSYGYTF,TGCGCCAGCAGCTGGACACGGAGCTATGGCTACACCTTC
14,TRBV20-1,-,few,TRBJ1-2,CSATPGRGNYGYTF,TGCAGTGCTACCCCGGGACGGGGAAACTATGGCTACACCTTC
19,TRBV7-2,TRBD2,-,TRBJ2-4,CASSFGPRLAGTKGNIQYF,TGTGCCAGCAGCTTTGGGCCTCGACTAGCGGGAACAAAAGGGAACATTCAGTACTTC
18,TRBV4-2,TRBD2,few,TRBJ2-5,CASSQDLEVAGVQETQYF,TGTGCCAGCAGCCAAGATTTAGAGGTAGCGGGGGTCCAAGAGACCCAGTACTTC
17,TRBV4-2,-,-,TRBJ1-6,CASSQDPKGSYNSPLHF,TGTGCCAGCAGCCAAGATCCTAAGGGTTCCTATAATTCACCCCTCCACTTT
14,TRBV4-3,-,few,TRBJ2-6,CASSGGLGANVLTF,TGCGCCAGCAGTGGAGGGCTTGGGGCCAACGTCCTGACTTTC
15,TRBV5-1,-,-,TRBJ2-5,CASSLASGAGETQYF,TGCGCCAGCAGCTTGGCCTCGGGGGCTGGAGAGACCCAGTACTTC
15,TRBV7-2,TRBD2,-,TRBJ2-7,CASRGGSGGAYEQYF,TGTGCCAGCAGAGGGGGTAGCGGGGGGGCCTACGAGCAGTACTTC
14,TRBV7-2,-,many,TRBJ2-7,CASSFRDTSYEQYF,TGTGCCAGCAGCTTCCGGGACACCAGCTACGAGCAGTACTTC
15,TRBV7-9,-,few,TRBJ2-5,CASSSPTGTGETQYF,TGTGCCAGCAGCTCCCCCACGGGGACTGGGGAGACCCAGTACTTC
12,TRBV2,-,-,TRBJ1-4,CASSDRSEKLFF,TGTGCCAGCAGTGACCGGAGTGAAAAACTGTTTTTT
18,TRBV12-5,-,-,TRBJ1-2,CASGLSYSSLVQDYGYTF,TGTGCTAGTGGTTTGTCATACAGCAGTCTTGTGCAGGACTATGGCTACACCTTC
17,TRBV28,TRBD1,few,TRBJ1-5,CASRDRDRGYSNQPQHF,TGTGCCAGCAGGGACCGGGACAGGGGTTATAGCAATCAGCCCCAGCATTTT
15,TRBV5-1,-,-,TRBJ2-5,CASSLADWQQETQYF,TGCGCCAGCAGCTTGGCCGATTGGCAGCAAGAGACCCAGTACTTC
16,TRBV9,TRBD2,-,TRBJ2-5,CASSVGAGGSQETQYF,TGTGCCAGCAGCGTAGGGGCGGGGGGTTCACAAGAGACCCAGTACTTC
16,TRBV7-6,-,-,TRBJ1-1,CASSLEDRGVNTEAFF,TGTGCCAGCAGCTTAGAGGATCGGGGGGTGAACACTGAAGCTTTCTTT
15,TRBV5-1,-,few,TRBJ2-3,CASSFSARVTDTQYF,TGCGCCAGCAGCTTTTCGGCCAGGGTCACAGATACGCAGTATTTT
15,TRBV7-2,-,-,TRBJ2-7,CASSTERTWDYEQYF,TGTGCCAGCAGCACCGAGCGAACCTGGGATTACGAGCAGTACTTC
13,TRBV6-2/TRBV6-3,TRBD1,-,TRBJ1-1,CASSSRDRGKAFF,TGTGCCAGCAGTTCACGGGACAGGGGGAAAGCTTTCTTT
15,TRBV7-2,TRBD1,few,TRBJ1-4,CASSFGTGGEEKLFF,TGTGCCAGCAGCTTCGGTACAGGGGGAGAGGAAAAACTGTTTTTT
13,TRBV4-2,-,few,TRBJ2-1,CASSQKDYNEQFF,TGTGCCAGCAGCCAAAAGGACTACAATGAGCAGTTCTTC
14,TRBV5-1,-,-,TRBJ1-6,CASSLPGHNSPLHF,TGCGCCAGCAGCTTGCCAGGACATAATTCACCCCTCCACTTT
15,TRBV7-2,-,-,TRBJ2-7,CASSLAGAIGEAQYF,TGTGCCAGCAGCTTAGCCGGGGCTATCGGGGAGGCCCAGTACTTC
15,TRBV27,-,-,TRBJ1-2,CASSLVGQDLNGYTF,TGTGCCAGCAGTTTGGTGGGTCAGGACCTGAATGGCTACACCTTC
16,TRBV28,TRBD1,few,TRBJ1-6,CASSWHRGSSSSPLHF,TGTGCCAGCAGTTGGCACAGGGGCTCCTCGAGTTCACCCCTCCACTTT
19,TRBV20-1,TRBD2,once,TRBJ2-3,CSARAISLTSGGHTDTQYF,TGCAGTGCTAGAGCGATCTCGTTGACTAGCGGGGGGCACACAGATACGCAGTATTTT
15,TRBV5-5,TRBD2,few,TRBJ2-7,CASSGGTSGGWEQYF,TGTGCCAGCAGCGGAGGGACTAGCGGGGGCTGGGAGCAGTACTTC
12,TRBV29-1,-,-,TRBJ2-7,CSVGNSLYEQYF,TGCAGCGTTGGAAACAGCCTCTACGAGCAGTACTTC
14,TRBV24-1,-,few,TRBJ2-1,CATSDLTGLNEQFF,TGTGCCACCAGTGATTTGACCGGGCTGAATGAGCAGTTCTTC
12,TRBV29-1,TRBD2,-,TRBJ2-7,CSAGTSFHEQYF,TGCAGCGCCGGGACTAGCTTCCACGAGCAGTACTTC
17,TRBV19,-,-,TRBJ2-3,CASSIGTSGFSTDTQYF,TGTGCCAGTAGTATTGGCACATCAGGATTCAGCACAGATACGCAGTATTTT
14,TRBV11-3,-,-,TRBJ1-1,CASSLDSGQREAFF,TGTGCCAGCAGCTTAGATTCCGGACAGCGGGAAGCTTTCTTT
14,TRBV28,TRBD1,-,TRBJ2-7,CASSNPGQAYEQYF,TGTGCCAGCAGTAACCCAGGACAGGCCTACGAGCAGTACTTC
14,TRBV28,TRBD2,-,TRBJ2-7,CASRRTSGPYEQYF,TGTGCCAGCAGGCGGACTAGCGGCCCCTACGAGCAGTACTTC
16,TRBV20-1,TRBD2,-,TRBJ2-1,CSARDQTGGPINEQFF,TGCAGTGCTAGAGACCAAACGGGGGGGCCGATAAATGAGCAGTTCTTC
14,TRBV7-2,-,-,TRBJ2-7,CASSLAPFQYEQYF,TGTGCCAGCAGCTTAGCCCCTTTTCAATACGAGCAGTACTTC
12,TRBV10-3,-,-,TRBJ2-3,CASMESADTQYF,TGTGCCAGCATGGAGAGTGCAGATACGCAGTATTTT
15,TRBV12-3/TRBV12-4,TRBD1,many,TRBJ2-1,CASSLGQGIYNEQFF,TGTGCCAGCAGCTTGGGACAGGGGATCTACAATGAGCAGTTCTTC
15,TRBV7-9,-,few,TRBJ2-5,CASSPMGRQQETQYF,TGTGCCAGCAGCCCGATGGGTAGACAGCAAGAGACCCAGTACTTC
20,TRBV4-2,TRBD1,-,TRBJ2-2,CASSPKGILRQGVNTGELFF,TGTGCCAGCAGCCCGAAGGGGATATTAAGACAGGGTGTGAACACCGGGGAGCTGTTTTTT
13,TRBV6-6,-,many,TRBJ1-5,CASNRGFNQPQHF,TGTGCCAGCAACCGGGGCTTCAATCAGCCCCAGCATTTT
14,TRBV20-1,-,-,TRBJ2-7,CSARAVEHVYEQYF,TGCAGTGCTAGAGCGGTTGAACACGTTTACGAGCAGTACTTC
12,TRBV4-2,-,-,TRBJ2-3,CASSRSQGISNF,TGTGCCAGCAGCCGGTCCCAGGGGATTTCAAATTTT
16,TRBV28,-,-,TRBJ2-7,CASSPSSAGSAYEQYF,TGTGCCAGCAGTCCTTCTTCGGCAGGGTCAGCCTACGAGCAGTACTTC
14,TRBV29-1,-,-,TRBJ2-5,CGVIPRGLRETQYF,TGCGGCGTTATCCCGCGGGGCCTAAGAGAGACCCAGTACTTC